The clone carrying this TCR beta chain showed up many times. Antigen unknown. This sample was included in a study of CD8 T cells in ankylosing spondylitis. Study observations and caveats: Disease-linked clones reportedly showed significant enrichment in matched ankylosing spondylitis synovial fluid. Seemingly characteristic of ankylosing spondylitis blood was a TCR beta motif consisting of about 8 highly homologous variants. Past studies reported some motif variants in reactive arthritis synovial fluid and blood. Disease-linked clones displayed a CD8+ phenotype and appeared relatively rarely in peripheral blood.

Each TCR beta library was made by quantitative 5'-RACE that incorporated molecular barcodes. TCRdb re-derived calls from the 5' RACE reads in MiXCR, one entry per CDR3 protein. The sample lists fewer than 550,000 distinct CDR3 sequences, about 5.2% occurring once. V was pared by 4 bases and J by 5 bases, with 3 bases of the junction left unmatched. Germline CDR1 is MDHEN and CDR2 is SYDVKM. The CDR3 is 15 residues long. Sequencing used blood, either unsorted or a sorted T cell fraction (not recorded which). This receptor was taken from a male donor with ankylosing spondylitis. The chain recombines TRBV28 with TRBJ2-3; 13 positions match TRBD2. The CDR3 loop is CASSSLAGGGDTQYF. The CDR3 coding sequence is TGTGCCAGCAGTTCACTAGCGGGAGGGGGAGATACGCAGTATTTT.